This T cell receptor (beta chain) comes out of a study of blood T cell repertoires in COVID-19. Background on the study: Samples came from the United States, Italy and Spain, spanning acute and convalescent COVID-19.

Generated by immunoSEQ multiplex PCR, the TCRdb table keeps only in-frame clones and is missing some. Seen here are a few hundred thousand clones, roughly 89% observed once, and the top ten hold approximately 9.3%. The age range of participants was about 18 to 89 years, with residence in about two dozen US areas. The CDR3 covers 15 residues. The germline V gene has CDR1 SGHDT and CDR2 YYEEEE. J lost 2 bases, V lost 4 bases, and 2 bases had no gene match. The clonotype was recovered from a woman in her 50s who had recovered from COVID-19. This chain joins TRBV5-6 and TRBJ2-7; 14 bases line up with TRBD2. The sequenced sample was PBMCs or T cells enriched from blood (not recorded which). The CDR3 sequence: CASSRLAGGTYEQYF. CDR3 DNA: TGTGCCAGCAGCCGACTAGCGGGGGGGACCTACGAGCAGTACTTC.